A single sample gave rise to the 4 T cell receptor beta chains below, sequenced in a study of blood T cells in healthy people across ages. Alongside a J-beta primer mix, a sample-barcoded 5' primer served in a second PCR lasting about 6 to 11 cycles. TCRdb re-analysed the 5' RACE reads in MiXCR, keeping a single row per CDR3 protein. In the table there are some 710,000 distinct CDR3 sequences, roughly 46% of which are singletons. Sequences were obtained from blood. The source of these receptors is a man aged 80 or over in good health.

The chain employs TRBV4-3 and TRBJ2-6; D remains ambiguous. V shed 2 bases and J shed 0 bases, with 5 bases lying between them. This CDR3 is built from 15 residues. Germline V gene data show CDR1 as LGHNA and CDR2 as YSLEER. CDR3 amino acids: CASSQRPSGANVLTF. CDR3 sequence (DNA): TGCGCCAGCAGCCAACGGCCCTCTGGGGCCAACGTCCTGACTTTC.

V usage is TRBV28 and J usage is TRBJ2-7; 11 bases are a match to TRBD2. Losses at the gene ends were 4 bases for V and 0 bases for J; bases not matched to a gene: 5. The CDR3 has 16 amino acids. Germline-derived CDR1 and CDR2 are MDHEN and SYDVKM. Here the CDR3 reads CASSSPGLAVSYEQYF. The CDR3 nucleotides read TGTGCCAGCAGTTCCCCGGGACTAGCGGTCTCCTACGAGCAGTACTTC.

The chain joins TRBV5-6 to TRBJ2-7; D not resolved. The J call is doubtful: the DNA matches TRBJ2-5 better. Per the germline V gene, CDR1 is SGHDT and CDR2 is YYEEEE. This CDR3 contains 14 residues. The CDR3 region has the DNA TGTGCCAGCATCCCCCGTGGGGTACCGGAGACCCAGTACTTC. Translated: CASIPRGVPETQYF.

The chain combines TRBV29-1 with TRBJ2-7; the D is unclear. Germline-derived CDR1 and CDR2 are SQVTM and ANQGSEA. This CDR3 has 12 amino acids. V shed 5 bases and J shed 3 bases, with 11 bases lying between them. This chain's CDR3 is CSVRRGDYEQYF. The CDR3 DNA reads TGCAGCGTTCGGAGAGGAGACTACGAGCAGTACTTC.